This TCR beta chain is from a study of CD8+ T cells in alopecia areata. At the level of the study: Tofacitinib was taken orally by treated patients, and the dose was 5 to 10 mg twice daily.

There are 12 residues in the CDR3. Germline CDR1 and CDR2: GTSNPN and SVGIG (reference sequence). The germline V and J ends were trimmed by 8 bases and 7 bases, with 18 bases remaining between them. Once RNA had been extracted, it was reverse transcribed into cDNA to act as the sequencing template. The method was immunoSEQ multiplex PCR; TCRdb's version includes in-frame clones alone and lacks a portion of them. The sample has 130,000 or so clones, roughly 50% seen once. The study team obtained lesional scalp punch biopsies and peripheral blood from alopecia areata patients. The TCR was taken from a human donor with alopecia areata. The V call is TRBV30, the J call TRBJ2-7, with D perhaps matching TRBD1 or TRBD2 (5 bases each). Sequencing was performed on CD8+ T cells sorted from blood, taken at week 0. The CDR3 is CAGTGPAPEQYF. CDR3 nucleotide sequence: TGTGCCGGGACGGGGCCAGCCCCTGAGCAGTACTTC.